This is a list of T cell receptor beta chains from one sample in a study of tissue T cells after allogeneic stem cell transplantation. Sequencing used immunoSEQ multiplex PCR; TCRdb keeps in-frame clones, though not all of them. The table records more than 20,000 clones, around 90% of them present only once. The source material was blood, sampled before transplantation. These receptors came from a male donor at least 60 years old who later had graft-versus-host disease after an allogeneic stem cell transplant. Both conserved end residues are part of each CDR3. The D gene is left open where the match is weak. Clone size is not always given. Where it is, it says once, few, many or a class for expanded clones.

D gene	V gene	clone size	J gene	CDR3 DNA	CDR3 protein
NA	TRBV30	NA	TRBJ2-5	TGTGCCTGGAGTCCCAGGGGCCCAGAGACCCAGTACTTC	CAWSPRGPETQYF
NA	TRBV9	NA	TRBJ2-1	TGTGCCAGCAATCAACGGGCCGGGTCCTACAATGAGCAGTTCTTC	CASNQRAGSYNEQFF
NA	TRBV10-3	NA	TRBJ1-1	TGTGCCATCACCAAAGGTGAGAAGAACACTGAAGCTTTCTTT	CAITKGEKNTEAFF
NA	TRBV24-1	NA	TRBJ2-1	TGTGCCACCAGTGATTCGGCCCGGCAAATGGGAAATGAGCAGTTCTTC	CATSDSARQMGNEQFF
NA	TRBV27	NA	TRBJ1-2	TGTGCCAGCAGCCCAGGCCCGACAGGCAACTATGGCTACACCTTC	CASSPGPTGNYGYTF
NA	TRBV5-1	NA	TRBJ2-2	TGCGCCAGCAGCTTGGGGTCCGGGTCGAACACCGGGGAGCTGTTTTTT	CASSLGSGSNTGELFF
TRBD2	TRBV3-1/TRBV3-2	NA	TRBJ2-7	TGTGCCAGCAGCCAAGACATGGGACTAGCGGGGCCCTACGAGCAGTACTTC	CASSQDMGLAGPYEQYF
TRBD1	TRBV7-9	few	TRBJ1-4	TGTGCCAGCAGCCCGCACGGGACAGGCAACGAAAAACTGTTTTTT	CASSPHGTGNEKLFF
NA	TRBV28	NA	TRBJ2-7	TGTGCCAGCAGTTTTTTAATTCGGGGGAGCTCCTACGAGCAGTACTTC	CASSFLIRGSSYEQYF
NA	TRBV10-3	NA	TRBJ1-4	TGTGCCATCAGCCCAGGGATCACGGGAAATGAAAAACTGTTTTTT	CAISPGITGNEKLFF
TRBD1	TRBV28	NA	TRBJ1-2	TGTGCCAGCAGTTTCGGGGGACAGGGGGCAGGTGGCTACACCTTC	CASSFGGQGAGGYTF